These T cell receptor beta chains were read from a single sample in a study of CD8 T cells in Susac syndrome. TCRdb called the immunoSEQ multiplex PCR reads again in MiXCR, with one record for every CDR3 protein. The data hold 100,000 to 150,000 distinct CDR3 sequences, with approximately 95% observed a single time. Sequencing input: CD8+ T cells from PBMCs. The receptors here all came from a human donor with multiple sclerosis. Both conserved end residues are part of each CDR3. Each record gives: J gene, V gene, clone size, D gene, CDR3 DNA, CDR3 protein. The D gene is left open where the match is weak. Rows may omit the clone size; those that give it use once, few, many or a size class.

TRBJ2-2	TRBV5-1	-	TRBD1	TGCGCCAGCAGCCCCCCGCGGACAGGGATCCCCGGGGAGCTGTTTTTT	CASSPPRTGIPGELFF
TRBJ2-7	TRBV3-1	-	TRBD2	TGTGCCAGCAGCCAGAGCTTGGGGAGGGGCTACGAGCAGTACTTC	CASSQSLGRGYEQYF
TRBJ2-7	TRBV2	-	-	TGTGCCAGCATGGGCAGGGGTTACGAGCAGTACTTC	CASMGRGYEQYF
TRBJ2-1	TRBV3-1	-	TRBD2	TGTGCCAGCAGCCAAGACCTCCTAGCGGGGGGGTACAATGAGCAGTTCTTC	CASSQDLLAGGYNEQFF
TRBJ1-5	TRBV12-3/TRBV12-4	-	-	TGTGCCAGCAGTTTTTGGGACAGCAATCAGCCCCAGCATTTT	CASSFWDSNQPQHF
TRBJ1-2	TRBV20-1	-	-	TGCAGTGCTAGAGATATTGCTAACTATGGCTACACCTTC	CSARDIANYGYTF
TRBJ2-7	TRBV6-6	once	TRBD1	TGTGCCAGCACCCCGACCCAGAGGGGGCGCGGCTCTGAGCAGTACTTC	CASTPTQRGRGSEQYF
TRBJ1-2	TRBV9	-	-	TGTGCCAGCAGCGGATTTGAGGGTCAGGGTGGCTACACCTTC	CASSGFEGQGGYTF
TRBJ2-2	TRBV6-6	-	-	TGTGCCAGCCAGGGTTTCTTATCGTCGGCCGGGGAGCTGTTTTTT	CASQGFLSSAGELFF
TRBJ1-2	TRBV20-1	-	TRBD1	TGCAGTGCTAGAGACCGGGACAGCGGCTATGGCTACACCTTC	CSARDRDSGYGYTF
TRBJ1-2	TRBV2	-	-	TGTGCCAGCAGTGAATTGGCGGCGGCTAACTATGGCTACACCTTC	CASSELAAANYGYTF
TRBJ2-2	TRBV13	few	-	TGTGCCAGCAGCCGTACCGGGGAGCTGTTTTTT	CASSRTGELFF
TRBJ2-5	TRBV19	-	-	TGTGCCAGTAGTTCAGGACGGGAACAAGAGACCCAGTACTTC	CASSSGREQETQYF
TRBJ2-2	TRBV5-4	-	-	TGTGCCAGCAGCTTGGGATTTTTCGGCACCGGGGAGCTGTTTTTT	CASSLGFFGTGELFF
TRBJ1-5	TRBV7-9	-	-	TGTGCCAGCAGCCCCCCCGGTGCGGACAGCAATCAGCCCCAGCATTTT	CASSPPGADSNQPQHF
TRBJ2-1	TRBV27	-	-	TGTGCCAGCAGTACCTCTAGGGGCAATGAGCAGTTCTTC	CASSTSRGNEQFF
TRBJ2-1	TRBV3-1	-	-	TGTGCCAGCAGCCAGATCCGGGACTCTTCCTACAATGAGCAGTTCTTC	CASSQIRDSSYNEQFF
TRBJ2-5	TRBV12-3/TRBV12-4	-	-	TGTGCCAGCAGTTTCGAGATCCAAGAGACCCAGTACTTC	CASSFEIQETQYF
TRBJ2-5	TRBV7-9	-	TRBD1	TGTGCCAGCAGTAACGCTGACTCGGGACAGCAAGAAGAGACCCAGTACTTC	CASSNADSGQQEETQYF
TRBJ1-5	TRBV7-2	-	-	TGTGCCAGCAGCCCGCCGTTTAGCAATCAGCCCCAGCATTTT	CASSPPFSNQPQHF
TRBJ1-2	TRBV6-5	-	TRBD1	TGTGCCAGCAGTTATGGGACAGGCGGGGCGAATGGCTACACCTTC	CASSYGTGGANGYTF
TRBJ2-7	TRBV12-3/TRBV12-4	-	-	TGTGCCAGCAGTTTAACAGGGAACCCCTACGAGCAGTACTTC	CASSLTGNPYEQYF
TRBJ1-2	TRBV20-1	-	-	TGCAGTGCTAGGGCACTAGGTTTAGGCTATGGCTACACCTTC	CSARALGLGYGYTF
TRBJ1-2	TRBV19	-	-	TGTGCCAGTAGTCCGCAGGGGTATGGCTACACCTTC	CASSPQGYGYTF
TRBJ1-1	TRBV12-3/TRBV12-4	-	-	TGTGCCAGCAGCTCTACCACTGAAGCTTTCTTT	CASSSTTEAFF
TRBJ2-7	TRBV5-1	-	TRBD1	TGCGCCAGCAGCTTGGCCCCGGACAGGGCGACCTACGAGCAGTACTTC	CASSLAPDRATYEQYF
TRBJ1-1	TRBV12-5	-	TRBD1	TGTGCTAGTGGTTTGACTATCGACAGGGTGAACACTGAAGCTTTCTTT	CASGLTIDRVNTEAFF
TRBJ1-6	TRBV11-2	-	-	TGTGCCAGCAGCCCGCGGGGGGGGACCAATTCACCCCTCCACTTT	CASSPRGGTNSPLHF
TRBJ1-1	TRBV10-3	-	-	TGTGCCATCAGTGGAAACTTGAACACTGAAGCTTTCTTT	CAISGNLNTEAFF
TRBJ2-7	TRBV11-3	-	TRBD1	TGTGCCAGCAGCCTGGGACAGCCCTACGAGCAGTACTTC	CASSLGQPYEQYF
TRBJ1-2	TRBV27	-	TRBD1	TGTGCCAGCAGTCCAAGGACAGGGGGCAACTATGGCTACACCTTC	CASSPRTGGNYGYTF
TRBJ1-2	TRBV30	-	-	TGTGCCTGGAGTGAATTGGGAGGCTATGGCTACACCTTC	CAWSELGGYGYTF
TRBJ2-3	TRBV9	once	-	TGTGCCAGCAGCGGACCCCTCGGGGATACGCAGTATTTT	CASSGPLGDTQYF
TRBJ2-7	TRBV20-1	-	TRBD2	TGCAGTGCTACCAGCGGGGGGACCTACGAGCAGTACTTC	CSATSGGTYEQYF
TRBJ2-1	TRBV6-1	-	TRBD2	TGTGCCAGCAGTGAAGGTAGCGGGAGAATAAATGAGCAGTTCTTC	CASSEGSGRINEQFF
TRBJ2-3	TRBV4-1	-	TRBD2	TGCGCCAGCAGCCAAGATCTTAGCGGGGGTCGCACAGATACGCAGTATTTT	CASSQDLSGGRTDTQYF
TRBJ1-4	TRBV3-1	-	-	TGTGCCAGCAGCCAATGGGGCAGATTGGATGAAAAACTGTTTTTT	CASSQWGRLDEKLFF
TRBJ2-1	TRBV3-1	-	-	TGTGCCAGCAGCCAAGAACTACTCAATGAGCAGTTCTTC	CASSQELLNEQFF
TRBJ2-7	TRBV20-1	once	-	TGCAGTGCTAGGCCCCGTGACAGAAGTTCCCACGAGCAGTACTTC	CSARPRDRSSHEQYF
TRBJ2-3	TRBV24-1	-	TRBD1	TGTGCCACCAGTGACGTCGACAGGGACCCAGATACGCAGTATTTT	CATSDVDRDPDTQYF
TRBJ1-2	TRBV12-3/TRBV12-4	once	-	TGTGCCAGCAGCTTATCCCCCGGGCCCTTCTATGGCTACACCTTC	CASSLSPGPFYGYTF
TRBJ1-3	TRBV27	-	-	TGTGCCAGCAGTTTAGCAGGGGTCGGAAACACCATATATTTT	CASSLAGVGNTIYF
TRBJ1-1	TRBV5-1	-	-	TGCGCCAGCAGCTCGCGGGGAGGGGCGGGCATGAACACTGAAGCTTTCTTT	CASSSRGGAGMNTEAFF
TRBJ2-6	TRBV7-2	-	-	TGTGCCAGCACCCAAGGGCCCTCTGGGGCCAACGTCCTGACTTTC	CASTQGPSGANVLTF
TRBJ2-2	TRBV12-5	-	-	TGTGCTAGTGGTTCCCCTGGCGGGGAGCTGTTTTTT	CASGSPGGELFF
TRBJ2-2	TRBV15	-	-	TGTGCCACCAGCGGGGGAGTGAACACCGGGGAGCTGTTTTTT	CATSGGVNTGELFF
TRBJ1-1	TRBV7-9	-	TRBD1	TGTGCCAGCAGACAGGGGGCCGGGGGAGCTTTCTTT	CASRQGAGGAFF
TRBJ1-5	TRBV12-3/TRBV12-4	-	TRBD1	TGTGCCAGCTCACCAGGGGACAGCAGCAATCAGCCCCAGCATTTT	CASSPGDSSNQPQHF
TRBJ1-2	TRBV5-1	-	-	TGCGCCAGCACCCAGTCACAGGGTGGCTACACCTTC	CASTQSQGGYTF
TRBJ1-1	TRBV29-1	-	-	TGCAGCGTCCCTGGCTCGGGCACTGAAGCTTTCTTT	CSVPGSGTEAFF